This T cell receptor (beta chain) stems from a study of T cells after yellow fever vaccination. General study results and limits: Researchers report a weaker secondary response that nonetheless peaked faster, day 5 versus 15. Abundant bulk-derived clonotypes could contaminate FACS-sorted repertoires.

They built TCR cDNA with 5'RACE template switching, a step that put in a universal primer site and UMIs. MiXCR, run by TCRdb on the 5' RACE reads, gives a single entry per CDR3 protein. In the table there are under 700,000 distinct CDR3 sequences, around a sixth of which are singletons. With 7 bases clipped from V and 5 bases from J, the junction kept 6 bases outside the gene matches. This CDR3 region has 15 residues. As to this clonotype: Its antigen is not known.

The chain carries TRBV12-3 or TRBV12-4 and TRBJ2-3, with 13 nucleotides matching TRBD2. Sequences were derived from PBMCs, sampled about 5 days after the first yellow fever vaccination. The sequence was collected from a man aged 18 to 29 who received the YFV17D yellow fever vaccine. DNA of the CDR3: TGTGCCAGCACCCTACTAGCGGGGGGGAAAGATACGCAGTATTTT. Translating gives CASTLLAGGKDTQYF.